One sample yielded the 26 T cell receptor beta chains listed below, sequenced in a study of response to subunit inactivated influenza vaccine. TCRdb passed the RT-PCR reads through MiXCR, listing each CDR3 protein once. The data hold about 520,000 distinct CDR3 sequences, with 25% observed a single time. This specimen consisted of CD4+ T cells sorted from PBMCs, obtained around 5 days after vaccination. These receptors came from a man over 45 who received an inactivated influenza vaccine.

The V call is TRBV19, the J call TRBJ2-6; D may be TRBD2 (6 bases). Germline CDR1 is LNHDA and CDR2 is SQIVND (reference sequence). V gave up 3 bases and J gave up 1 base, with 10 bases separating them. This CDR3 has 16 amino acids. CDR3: CASSMFGGSGANVLTF. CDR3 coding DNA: TGTGCCAGTAGTATGTTTGGAGGGTCTGGGGCCAACGTCCTGACTTTC.

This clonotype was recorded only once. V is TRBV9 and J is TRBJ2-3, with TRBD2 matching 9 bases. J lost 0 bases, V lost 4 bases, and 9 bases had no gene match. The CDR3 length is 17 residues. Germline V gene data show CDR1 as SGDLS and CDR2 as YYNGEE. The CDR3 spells CASSSRSTSGSTDTQYF. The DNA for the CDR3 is TGTGCCAGCAGCTCCCGATCGACTAGCGGAAGCACAGATACGCAGTATTTT.

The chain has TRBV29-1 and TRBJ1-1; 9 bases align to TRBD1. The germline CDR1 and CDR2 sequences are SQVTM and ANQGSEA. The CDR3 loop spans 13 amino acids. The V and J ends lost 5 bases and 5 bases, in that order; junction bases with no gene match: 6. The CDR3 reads CSVTGGGLTEAFF. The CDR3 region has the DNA TGCAGCGTTACAGGGGGCGGGTTGACTGAAGCTTTCTTT.

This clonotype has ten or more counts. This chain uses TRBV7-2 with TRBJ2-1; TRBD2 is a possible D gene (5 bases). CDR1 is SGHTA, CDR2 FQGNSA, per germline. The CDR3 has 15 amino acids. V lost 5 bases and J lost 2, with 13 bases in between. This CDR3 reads CASSQTTATYNEQFF. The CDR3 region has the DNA TGTGCCAGCAGCCAGACTACGGCAACCTACAATGAGCAGTTCTTC. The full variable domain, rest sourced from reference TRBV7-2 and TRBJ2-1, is GAGVSQSPSNKVTEKGKDVELRCDPISGHTALYWYRQSLGQGLEFLIYFQGNSAPDKSGLPSDRFSAERTGGSVSTLTIQRTQQEDSAVYLCASSQTTATYNEQFFGPGTRLTVL.

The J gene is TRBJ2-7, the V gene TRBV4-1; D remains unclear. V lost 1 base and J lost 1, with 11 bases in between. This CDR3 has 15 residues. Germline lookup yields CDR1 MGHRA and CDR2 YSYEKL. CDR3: CASSQGPLISYEQYF. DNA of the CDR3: TGCGCCAGCAGCCAAGGGCCACTGATATCCTACGAGCAGTACTTC.

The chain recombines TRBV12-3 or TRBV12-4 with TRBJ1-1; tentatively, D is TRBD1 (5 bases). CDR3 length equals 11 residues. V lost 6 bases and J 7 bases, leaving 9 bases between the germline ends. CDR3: CASSWGDEAFF. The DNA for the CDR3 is TGTGCCAGCAGCTGGGGGGATGAAGCTTTCTTT.

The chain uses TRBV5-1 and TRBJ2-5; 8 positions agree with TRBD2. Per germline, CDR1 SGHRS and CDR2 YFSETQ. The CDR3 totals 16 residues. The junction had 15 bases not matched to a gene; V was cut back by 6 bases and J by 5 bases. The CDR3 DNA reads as TGCGCCAGCACCCTCTTACGCGGGGGGCGATGGGAGACCCAGTACTTC. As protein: CASTLLRGGRWETQYF.

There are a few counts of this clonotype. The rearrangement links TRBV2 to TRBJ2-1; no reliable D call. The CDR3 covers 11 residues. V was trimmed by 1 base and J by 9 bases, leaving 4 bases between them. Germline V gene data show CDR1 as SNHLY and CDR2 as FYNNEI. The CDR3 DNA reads TGTGCCAGCAGTGAAGAGAGTGAGCAGTTCTTC. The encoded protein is CASSEESEQFF.

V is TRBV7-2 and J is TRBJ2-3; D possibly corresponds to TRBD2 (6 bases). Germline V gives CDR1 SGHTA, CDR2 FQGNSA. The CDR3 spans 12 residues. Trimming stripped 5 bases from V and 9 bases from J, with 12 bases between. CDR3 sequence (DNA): TGTGCCAGCAGCCCGAGCGGGCTCACGCAGTATTTT. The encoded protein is CASSPSGLTQYF.

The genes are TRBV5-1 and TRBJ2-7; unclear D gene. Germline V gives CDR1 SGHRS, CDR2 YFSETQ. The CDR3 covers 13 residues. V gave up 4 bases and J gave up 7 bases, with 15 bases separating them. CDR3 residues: CASSPTGSREQYF. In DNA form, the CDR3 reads TGCGCCAGCAGCCCTACGGGCTCGAGGGAGCAGTACTTC.

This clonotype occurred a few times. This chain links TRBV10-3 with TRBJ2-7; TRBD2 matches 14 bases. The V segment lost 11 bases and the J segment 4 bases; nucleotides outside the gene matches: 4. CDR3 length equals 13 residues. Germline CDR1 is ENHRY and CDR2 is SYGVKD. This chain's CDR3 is CAARLAGGYEQYF. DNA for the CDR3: TGTGCCGCCCGACTAGCGGGAGGGTACGAGCAGTACTTC.

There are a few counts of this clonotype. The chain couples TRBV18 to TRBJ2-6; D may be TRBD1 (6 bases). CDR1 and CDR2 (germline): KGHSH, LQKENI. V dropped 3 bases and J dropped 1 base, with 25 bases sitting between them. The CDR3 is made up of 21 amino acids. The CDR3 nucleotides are TGTGCCAGCTCACCCCCCCAGGGGTTCAGTACCACTCGTTCTGGGGCCAACGTCCTGACTTTC. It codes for CASSPPQGFSTTRSGANVLTF.

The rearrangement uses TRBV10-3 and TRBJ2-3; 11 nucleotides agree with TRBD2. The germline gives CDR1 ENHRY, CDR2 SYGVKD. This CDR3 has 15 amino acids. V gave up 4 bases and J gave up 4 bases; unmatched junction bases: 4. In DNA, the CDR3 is TGTGCCATCAGTGCTAGCGGGGGGTTGGCAGATACGCAGTATTTT. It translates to CAISASGGLADTQYF.

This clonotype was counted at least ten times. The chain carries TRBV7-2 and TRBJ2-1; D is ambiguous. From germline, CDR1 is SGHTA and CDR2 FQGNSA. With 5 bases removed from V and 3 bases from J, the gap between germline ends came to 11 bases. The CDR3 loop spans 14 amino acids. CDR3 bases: TGTGCCAGCAGCCCGAGACCCAACTACAATGAGCAGTTCTTC. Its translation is CASSPRPNYNEQFF.

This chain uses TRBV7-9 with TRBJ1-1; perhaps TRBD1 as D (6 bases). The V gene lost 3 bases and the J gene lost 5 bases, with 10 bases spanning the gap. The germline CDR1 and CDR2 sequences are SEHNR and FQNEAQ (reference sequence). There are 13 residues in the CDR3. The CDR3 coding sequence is TGTGCCAGCAGCTTGGGGACACGGACTGAAGCTTTCTTT. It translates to CASSLGTRTEAFF.

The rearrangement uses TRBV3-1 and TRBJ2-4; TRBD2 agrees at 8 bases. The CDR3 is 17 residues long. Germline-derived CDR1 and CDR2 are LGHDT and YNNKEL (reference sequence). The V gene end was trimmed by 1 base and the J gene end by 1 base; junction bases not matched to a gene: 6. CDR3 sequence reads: CASSQGAGGGAKNIQYF. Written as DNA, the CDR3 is TGTGCCAGCAGCCAAGGGGCCGGGGGGGGTGCCAAAAACATTCAGTACTTC.

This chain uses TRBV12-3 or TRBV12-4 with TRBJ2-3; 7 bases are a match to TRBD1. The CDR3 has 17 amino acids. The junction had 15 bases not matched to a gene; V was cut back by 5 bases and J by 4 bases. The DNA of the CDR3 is TGTGCCAGCAGTCTCGCCCTAACAGGGGTAGGGGCAGATACGCAGTATTTT. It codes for CASSLALTGVGADTQYF.

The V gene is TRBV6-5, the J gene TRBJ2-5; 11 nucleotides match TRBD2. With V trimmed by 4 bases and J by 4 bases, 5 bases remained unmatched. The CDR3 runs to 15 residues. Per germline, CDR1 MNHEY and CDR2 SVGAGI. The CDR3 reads CASSLIAGGTETQYF. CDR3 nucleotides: TGTGCCAGCAGTTTAATAGCGGGGGGGACAGAGACCCAGTACTTC.

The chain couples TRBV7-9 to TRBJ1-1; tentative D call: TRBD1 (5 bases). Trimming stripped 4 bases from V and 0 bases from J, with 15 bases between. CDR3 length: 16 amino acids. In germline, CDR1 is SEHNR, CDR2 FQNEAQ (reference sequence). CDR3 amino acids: CASSSRGLRMNTEAFF. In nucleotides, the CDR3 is TGTGCCAGCAGCTCCCGGGGGTTACGGATGAACACTGAAGCTTTCTTT.

The CDR3 region is CASSLGTGGQAFF. The DNA of the CDR3 is TGCGCCAGCAGCTTGGGGACAGGGGGCCAAGCTTTCTTT. The chain uses TRBV5-1 and TRBJ1-1, with 11 bases lining up with TRBD1. J was trimmed by 9 bases and V by 0 bases; bases with no gene match: 1. The CDR3 contains 13 residues. Germline V gives CDR1 SGHRS, CDR2 YFSETQ.

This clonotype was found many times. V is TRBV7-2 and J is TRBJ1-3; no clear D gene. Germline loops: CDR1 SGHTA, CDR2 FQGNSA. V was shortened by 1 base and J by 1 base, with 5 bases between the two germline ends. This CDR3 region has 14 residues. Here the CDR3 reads CASSLGRSGNTIYF. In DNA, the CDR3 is TGTGCCAGCAGCTTAGGGCGGTCTGGAAACACCATATATTTT.

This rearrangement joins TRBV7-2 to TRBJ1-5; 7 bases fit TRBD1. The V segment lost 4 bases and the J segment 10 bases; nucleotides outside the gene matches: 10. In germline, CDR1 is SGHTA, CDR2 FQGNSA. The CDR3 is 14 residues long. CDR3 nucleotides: TGTGCCAGCAGCTCCCGACAGGGTAACGGCCCCCAGCATTTT. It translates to CASSSRQGNGPQHF.

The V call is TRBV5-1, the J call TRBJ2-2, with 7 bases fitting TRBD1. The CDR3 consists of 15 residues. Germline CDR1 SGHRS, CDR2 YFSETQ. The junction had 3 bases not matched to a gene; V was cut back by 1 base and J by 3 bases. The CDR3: CASSLWDRHTGELFF. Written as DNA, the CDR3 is TGCGCCAGCAGCTTGTGGGACAGACACACCGGGGAGCTGTTTTTT. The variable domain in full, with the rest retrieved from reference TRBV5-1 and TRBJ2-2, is KAGVTQTPRYLIKTRGQQVTLSCSPISGHRSVSWYQQTPGQGLQFLFEYFSETQRNKGNFPGRFSGRQFSNSRSEMNVSTLELGDSALYLCASSLWDRHTGELFFGEGSRLTVL.

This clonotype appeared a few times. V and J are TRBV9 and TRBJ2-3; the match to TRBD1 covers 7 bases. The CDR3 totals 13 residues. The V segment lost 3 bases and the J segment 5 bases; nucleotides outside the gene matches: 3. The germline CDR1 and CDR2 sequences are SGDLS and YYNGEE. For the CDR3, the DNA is TGTGCCAGCAGCGAACAGGGGAGAGATACGCAGTATTTT. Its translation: CASSEQGRDTQYF. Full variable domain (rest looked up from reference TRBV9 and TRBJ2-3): DSGVTQTPKHLITATGQRVTLRCSPRSGDLSVYWYQQSLDQGLQFLIQYYNGEERAKGNILERFSAQQFPDLHSELNLSSLELGDSALYFCASSEQGRDTQYFGPGTRLTVL.

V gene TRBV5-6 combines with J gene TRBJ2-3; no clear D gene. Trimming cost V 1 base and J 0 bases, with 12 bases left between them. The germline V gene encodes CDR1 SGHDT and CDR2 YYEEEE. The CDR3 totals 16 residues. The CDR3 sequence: CASSLTVRLSTDTQYF. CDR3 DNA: TGTGCCAGCAGCTTGACGGTGCGACTTAGCACAGATACGCAGTATTTT. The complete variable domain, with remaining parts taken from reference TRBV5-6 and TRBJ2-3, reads DAGVTQSPTHLIKTRGQQVTLRCSPKSGHDTVSWYQQALGQGPQFIFQYYEEEERQRGNFPDRFSGHQFPNYSSELNVNALLLGDSALYLCASSLTVRLSTDTQYFGPGTRLTVL.

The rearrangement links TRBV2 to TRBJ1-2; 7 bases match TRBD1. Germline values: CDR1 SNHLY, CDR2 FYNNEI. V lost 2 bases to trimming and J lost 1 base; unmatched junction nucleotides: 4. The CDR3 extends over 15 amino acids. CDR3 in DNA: TGTGCCAGCAGTGAACAACAGGGGATTAACTATGGCTACACCTTC. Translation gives CASSEQQGINYGYTF. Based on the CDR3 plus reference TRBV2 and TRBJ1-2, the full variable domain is EPEVTQTPSHQVTQMGQEVILRCVPISNHLYFYWYRQILGQKVEFLVSFYNNEISEKSEIFDDQFSVERPDGSNFTLKIRSTKLEDSAMYFCASSEQQGINYGYTFGSGTRLTVV.